The clone carrying this T cell receptor (beta chain) was recorded at least ten times. V was clipped by 3 bases and J by 3 bases, with 11 bases between them. Germline V lookup: CDR1 SGHNT, CDR2 YENEEA. The length of the CDR3 is 14 residues. Out of 10 ml of fresh peripheral blood came the PBMCs. These data come from a study of T cells in Graves' hyperthyroidism and ophthalmopathy. Using RNA transcripts as the source, TCR beta CDR3 regions were amplified. A first-round RT-PCR of the TCR CDR3 used the HTBI primer set. A single record per CDR3 protein comes from TCRdb applying MiXCR to the multiplex PCR reads. This sample yields some 500,000 distinct CDR3 sequences, of which 24% are seen a single time; 11% belongs to the top ten.

The sequencing input was blood. The sequence was obtained from a woman younger than 45 with Graves' ophthalmopathy. This chain connects TRBV11-3 to TRBJ1-2; D call uncertain. The CDR3 DNA reads as TGTGCCAGCAGCTTTGAACCCGCGGACTATGGCTACACCTTC. Translation gives CASSFEPADYGYTF.